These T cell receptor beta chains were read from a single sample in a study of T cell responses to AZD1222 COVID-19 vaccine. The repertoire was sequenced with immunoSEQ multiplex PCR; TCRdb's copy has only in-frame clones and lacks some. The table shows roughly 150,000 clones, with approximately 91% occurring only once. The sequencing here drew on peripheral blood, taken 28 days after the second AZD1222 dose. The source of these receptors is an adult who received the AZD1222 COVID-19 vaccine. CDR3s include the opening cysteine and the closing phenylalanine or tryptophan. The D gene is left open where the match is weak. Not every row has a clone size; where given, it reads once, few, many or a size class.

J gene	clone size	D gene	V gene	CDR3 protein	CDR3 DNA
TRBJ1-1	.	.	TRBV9	CASIREGGTEAFF	TGTGCCAGCATTAGGGAGGGCGGTACTGAAGCTTTCTTT
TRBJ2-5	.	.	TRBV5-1	CASSLSETQYF	TGCGCCAGCAGCTTGAGCGAGACCCAGTACTTC
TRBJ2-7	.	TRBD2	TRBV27	CASSFTASGSYEQYF	TGTGCCAGCAGTTTCACGGCTAGCGGGAGCTACGAGCAGTACTTC
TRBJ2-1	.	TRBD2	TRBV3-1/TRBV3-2	CASSPGLAGGETRNEQFF	TGTGCCAGCAGCCCGGGACTAGCGGGGGGGGAAACCCGCAATGAGCAGTTCTTC
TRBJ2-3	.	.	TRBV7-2	CASSTKMGSDTQYF	TGTGCCAGCAGCACCAAAATGGGTTCCGATACGCAGTATTTT
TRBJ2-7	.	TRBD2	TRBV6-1	CASSSPGRSYEQYF	TGTGCCAGCAGTTCACCCGGGAGGTCCTACGAGCAGTACTTC
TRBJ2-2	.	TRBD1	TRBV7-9	CASRGRGPLGGELFF	TGTGCCAGCAGAGGCAGGGGGCCTCTAGGCGGGGAGCTGTTTTTT
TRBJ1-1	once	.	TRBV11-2	CASSSAGRQNTEAFF	TGTGCCAGCAGCTCTGCCGGGAGACAGAACACTGAAGCTTTCTTT
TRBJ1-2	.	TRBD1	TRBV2	CASRPGQEAGYTF	TGTGCCAGCAGGCCTGGACAGGAAGCAGGCTACACCTTC
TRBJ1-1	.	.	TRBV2	CASSGAEGQNTEAFF	TGTGCCAGCAGTGGGGCGGAGGGCCAGAACACTGAAGCTTTCTTT
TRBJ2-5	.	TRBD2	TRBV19	CASRKAGGETQYF	TGTGCCAGTAGAAAAGCGGGAGGAGAGACCCAGTACTTC
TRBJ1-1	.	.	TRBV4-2	CASSHLRPLTEAFF	TGTGCCAGCAGCCACCTTCGCCCTTTGACTGAAGCTTTCTTT
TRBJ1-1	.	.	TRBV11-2	CASSPGGSGPNTEAFF	TGTGCCAGCAGCCCAGGTGGGTCGGGACCGAACACTGAAGCTTTCTTT
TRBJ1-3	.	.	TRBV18	CASSPPNSLSGNTIYF	TGTGCCAGCTCACCACCGAACAGCCTCTCTGGAAACACCATATATTTT
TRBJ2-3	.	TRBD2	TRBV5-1	CASSYQTSGGPSTDTQYF	TGCGCCAGCAGCTATCAGACTAGCGGGGGGCCTAGCACAGATACGCAGTATTTT
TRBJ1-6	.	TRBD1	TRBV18	CASSPNTLDRERSYNSPLHF	TGTGCCAGCTCACCCAACACACTGGACAGGGAGAGGTCCTATAATTCACCCCTCCACTTT
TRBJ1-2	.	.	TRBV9	CASSVGGREAYGYTF	TGTGCCAGCAGCGTAGGGGGGAGGGAGGCGTATGGCTACACCTTC
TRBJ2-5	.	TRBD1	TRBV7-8	CASSRGQQETQYF	TGTGCCAGCAGCCGGGGACAGCAAGAGACCCAGTACTTC
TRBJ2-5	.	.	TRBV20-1	CSCTGVETQYF	TGCAGTTGCACAGGTGTGGAGACCCAGTACTTC
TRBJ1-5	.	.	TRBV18	CASSAQGNNQPQHF	TGTGCCAGCTCAGCGCAGGGGAACAATCAGCCCCAGCATTTT
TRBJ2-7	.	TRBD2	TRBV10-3	CAISDDGTSGAYEQYF	TGTGCCATCAGTGATGACGGGACTAGCGGAGCCTACGAGCAGTACTTC
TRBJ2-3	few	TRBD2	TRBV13	CASSSTRRGGRDTQYF	TGTGCCAGCAGCTCGACTAGGCGGGGGGGCCGGGATACGCAGTATTTT
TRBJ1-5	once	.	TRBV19	CASRDSYNQPQHF	TGTGCCAGTAGGGACAGTTATAATCAGCCCCAGCATTTT
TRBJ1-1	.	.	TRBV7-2	CASSYDRNTEAFF	TGTGCCAGCAGCTATGACAGGAACACTGAAGCTTTCTTT
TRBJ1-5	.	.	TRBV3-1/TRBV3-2	CASSQGRSTPNQPQHF	TGTGCCAGCAGCCAAGGGCGCAGCACCCCGAATCAGCCCCAGCATTTT
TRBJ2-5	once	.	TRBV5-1	CASSLVGTSRAETQYF	TGCGCCAGCAGCTTGGTCGGAACTAGCAGGGCAGAGACCCAGTACTTC
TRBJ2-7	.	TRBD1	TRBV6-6	CASSYYPGGYEQYF	TGTGCCAGCAGTTACTACCCAGGGGGCTACGAGCAGTACTTC
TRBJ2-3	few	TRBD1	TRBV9	CASSPQGTGTDTQYF	TGTGCCAGCAGCCCACAGGGGACGGGGACAGATACGCAGTATTTT
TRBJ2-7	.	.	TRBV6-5	CASGPNTYYEQYF	TGTGCCAGCGGGCCGAACACCTACTACGAGCAGTACTTC
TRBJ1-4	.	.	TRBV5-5	CASSHPTGSNEKLFF	TGTGCCAGCAGCCACCCCACCGGGTCTAATGAAAAACTGTTTTTT
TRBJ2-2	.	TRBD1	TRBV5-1	CASLPGQGHTGELFF	TGCGCCAGCCTGCCGGGACAGGGGCACACCGGGGAGCTGTTTTTT
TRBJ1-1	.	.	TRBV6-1	CASSEGVNLAEAFF	TGTGCCAGCAGTGAAGGGGTAAATTTGGCTGAAGCTTTCTTT
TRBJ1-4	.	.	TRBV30	CAWNAGDQNEKLFF	TGTGCCTGGAACGCAGGCGACCAAAATGAAAAACTGTTTTTT
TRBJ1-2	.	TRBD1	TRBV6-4	CASSPQGEMGYGYTF	TGTGCCAGCAGTCCCCAGGGGGAAATGGGCTATGGCTACACCTTC
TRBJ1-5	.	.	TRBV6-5	CASSSGQSQPQHF	TGTGCCAGCAGTTCCGGGCAAAGTCAGCCCCAGCATTTT